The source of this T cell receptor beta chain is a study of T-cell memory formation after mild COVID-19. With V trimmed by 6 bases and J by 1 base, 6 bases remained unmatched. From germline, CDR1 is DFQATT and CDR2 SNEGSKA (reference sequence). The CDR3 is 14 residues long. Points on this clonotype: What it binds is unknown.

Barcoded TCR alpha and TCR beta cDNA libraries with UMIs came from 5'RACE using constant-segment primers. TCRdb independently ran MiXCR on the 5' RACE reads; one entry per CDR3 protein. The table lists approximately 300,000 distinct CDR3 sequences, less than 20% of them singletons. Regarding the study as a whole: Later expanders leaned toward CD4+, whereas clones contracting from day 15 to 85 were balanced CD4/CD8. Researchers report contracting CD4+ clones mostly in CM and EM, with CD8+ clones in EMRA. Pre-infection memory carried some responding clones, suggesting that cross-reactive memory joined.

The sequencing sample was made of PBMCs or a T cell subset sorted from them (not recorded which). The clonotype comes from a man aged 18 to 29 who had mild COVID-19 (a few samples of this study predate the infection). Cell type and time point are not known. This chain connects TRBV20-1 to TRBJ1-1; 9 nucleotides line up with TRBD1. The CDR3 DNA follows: TGCAGTGCCGGGACAGGGTCCGCGAACACTGAAGCTTTCTTT. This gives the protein CSAGTGSANTEAFF.